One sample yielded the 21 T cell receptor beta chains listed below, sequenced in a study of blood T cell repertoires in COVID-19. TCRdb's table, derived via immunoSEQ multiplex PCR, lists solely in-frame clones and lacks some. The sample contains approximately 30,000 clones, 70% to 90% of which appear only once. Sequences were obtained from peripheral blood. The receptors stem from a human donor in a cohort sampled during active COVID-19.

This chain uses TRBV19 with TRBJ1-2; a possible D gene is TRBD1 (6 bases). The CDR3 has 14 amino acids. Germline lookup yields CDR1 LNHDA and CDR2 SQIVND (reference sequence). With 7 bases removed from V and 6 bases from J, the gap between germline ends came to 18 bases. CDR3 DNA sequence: TGTGCCAGTACCCAACGAGGGGGGGGGAATGGCTACACCTTC. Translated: CASTQRGGGNGYTF.

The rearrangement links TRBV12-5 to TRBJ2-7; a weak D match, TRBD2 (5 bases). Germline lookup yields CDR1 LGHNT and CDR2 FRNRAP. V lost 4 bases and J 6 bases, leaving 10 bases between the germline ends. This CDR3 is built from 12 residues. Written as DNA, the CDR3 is TGTGCTAGTGGTTCCGTAGGAGGCGAGCAGTACTTC. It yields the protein CASGSVGGEQYF.

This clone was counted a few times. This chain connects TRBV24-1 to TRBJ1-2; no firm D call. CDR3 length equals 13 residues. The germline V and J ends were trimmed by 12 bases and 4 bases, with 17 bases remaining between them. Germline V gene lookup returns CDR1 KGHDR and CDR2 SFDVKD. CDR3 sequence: CAQLSGCSYGYTF. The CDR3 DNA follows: TGTGCCCAACTCTCAGGTTGTTCCTATGGCTACACCTTC.

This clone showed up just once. The CDR3 DNA reads as TGTGCCAGCTCGGACAGGGGCAGGACCGGGGAGCTGTTTTTT. Protein: CASSDRGRTGELFF. The chain has TRBV18 and TRBJ2-2, with 9 bases fitting TRBD1. CDR3 length: 14 residues. CDR1 and CDR2 from the germline V gene are KGHSH and LQKENI. V shed 6 bases, J shed 5 bases, and the junction held 4 bases outside the gene matches.

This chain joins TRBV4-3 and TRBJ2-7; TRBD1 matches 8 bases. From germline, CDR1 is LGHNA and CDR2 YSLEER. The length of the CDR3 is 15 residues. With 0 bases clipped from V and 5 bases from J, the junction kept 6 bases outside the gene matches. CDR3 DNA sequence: TGCGCCAGCAGCCAAGAACCGGACAGGGACAACGAGCAGTACTTC. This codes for CASSQEPDRDNEQYF.

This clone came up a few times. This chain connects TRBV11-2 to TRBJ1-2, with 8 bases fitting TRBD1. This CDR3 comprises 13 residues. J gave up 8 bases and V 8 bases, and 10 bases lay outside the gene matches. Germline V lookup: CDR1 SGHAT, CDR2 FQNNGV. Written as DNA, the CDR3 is TGTGCCAGCGTAAGAGACAGGGGTCTAGGCTACACCTTC. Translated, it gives CASVRDRGLGYTF.

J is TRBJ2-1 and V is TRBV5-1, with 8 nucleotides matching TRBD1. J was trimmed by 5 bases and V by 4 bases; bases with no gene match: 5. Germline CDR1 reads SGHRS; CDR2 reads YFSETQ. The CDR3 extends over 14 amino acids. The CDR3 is CASSPGTGDNEQFF. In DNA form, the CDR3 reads TGCGCCAGCAGCCCGGGGACAGGCGACAATGAGCAGTTCTTC.

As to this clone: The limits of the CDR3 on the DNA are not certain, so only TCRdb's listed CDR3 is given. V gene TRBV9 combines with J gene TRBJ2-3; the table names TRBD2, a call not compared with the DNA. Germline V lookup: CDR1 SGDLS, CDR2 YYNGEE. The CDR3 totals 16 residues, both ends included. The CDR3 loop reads CASSVGPGGPTDTQYF.

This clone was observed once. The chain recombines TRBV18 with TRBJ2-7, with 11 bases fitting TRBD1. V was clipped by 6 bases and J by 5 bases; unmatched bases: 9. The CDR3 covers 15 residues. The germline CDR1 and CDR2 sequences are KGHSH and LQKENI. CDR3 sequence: CASSPGTGGADEQYF. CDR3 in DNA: TGTGCCAGCTCCCCCGGGACAGGGGGTGCGGACGAGCAGTACTTC.

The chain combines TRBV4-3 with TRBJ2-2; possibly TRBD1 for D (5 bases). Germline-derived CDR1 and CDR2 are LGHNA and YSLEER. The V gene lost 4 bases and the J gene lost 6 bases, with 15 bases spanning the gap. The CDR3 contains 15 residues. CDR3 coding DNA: TGCGCCAGCAGCCCTTCTTTGTGGGGCCCCGGGGAGCTGTTTTTT. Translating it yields CASSPSLWGPGELFF.

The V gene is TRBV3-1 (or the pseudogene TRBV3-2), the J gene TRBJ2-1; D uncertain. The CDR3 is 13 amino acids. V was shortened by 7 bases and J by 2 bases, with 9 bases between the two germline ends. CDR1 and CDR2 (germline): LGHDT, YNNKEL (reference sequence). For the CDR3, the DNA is TGTGCCAGCACGAGTACAGCCTACAATGAGCAGTTCTTC. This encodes CASTSTAYNEQFF.

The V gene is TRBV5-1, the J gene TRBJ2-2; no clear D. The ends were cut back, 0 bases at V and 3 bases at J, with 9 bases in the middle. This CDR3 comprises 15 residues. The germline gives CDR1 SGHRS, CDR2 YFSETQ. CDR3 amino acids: CASSLASRDTGELFF. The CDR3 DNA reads TGCGCCAGCAGCTTGGCCTCTAGAGACACCGGGGAGCTGTTTTTT.

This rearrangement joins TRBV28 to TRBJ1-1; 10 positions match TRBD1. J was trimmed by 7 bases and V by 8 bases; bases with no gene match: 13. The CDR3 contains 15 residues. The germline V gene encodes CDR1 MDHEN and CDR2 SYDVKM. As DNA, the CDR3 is TGTGCCAGCGGTCTGCCGGGACAGGGGCTCGATGAAGCTTTCTTT. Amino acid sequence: CASGLPGQGLDEAFF. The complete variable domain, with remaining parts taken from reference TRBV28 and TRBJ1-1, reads DVKVTQSSRYLVKRTGEKVFLECVQDMDHENMFWYRQDPGLGLRLIYFSYDVKMKEKGDIPEGYSVSREKKERFSLILESASTNQTSMYLCASGLPGQGLDEAFFGQGTRLTVV.

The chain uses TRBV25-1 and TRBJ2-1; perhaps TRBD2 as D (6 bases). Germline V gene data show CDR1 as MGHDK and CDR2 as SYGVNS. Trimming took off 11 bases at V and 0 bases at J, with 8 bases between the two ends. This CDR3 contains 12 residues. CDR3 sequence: CAGGSSYNEQFF. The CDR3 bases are TGTGCCGGGGGGAGCTCCTACAATGAGCAGTTCTTC.

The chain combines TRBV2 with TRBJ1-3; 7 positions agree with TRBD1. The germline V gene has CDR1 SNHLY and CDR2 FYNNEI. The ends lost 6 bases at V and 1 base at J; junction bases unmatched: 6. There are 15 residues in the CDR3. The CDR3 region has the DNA TGTGCCAGCAGCGAACAGGGGAGTTCTGGAAACACCATATATTTT. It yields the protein CASSEQGSSGNTIYF.

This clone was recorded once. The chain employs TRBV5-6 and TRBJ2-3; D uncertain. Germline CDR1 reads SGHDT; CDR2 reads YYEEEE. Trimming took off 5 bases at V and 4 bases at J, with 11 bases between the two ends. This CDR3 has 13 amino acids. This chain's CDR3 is CASRRRRADTQYF. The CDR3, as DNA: TGTGCCAGCAGGCGACGGAGAGCAGATACGCAGTATTTT.

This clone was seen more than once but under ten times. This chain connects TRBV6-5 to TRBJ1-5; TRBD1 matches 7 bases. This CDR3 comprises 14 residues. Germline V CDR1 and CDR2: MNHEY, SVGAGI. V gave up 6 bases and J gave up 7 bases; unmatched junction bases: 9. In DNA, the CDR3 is TGTGCCAGCAGCCGCTCGGGACAGACGCAGCCCCAGCATTTT. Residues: CASSRSGQTQPQHF.

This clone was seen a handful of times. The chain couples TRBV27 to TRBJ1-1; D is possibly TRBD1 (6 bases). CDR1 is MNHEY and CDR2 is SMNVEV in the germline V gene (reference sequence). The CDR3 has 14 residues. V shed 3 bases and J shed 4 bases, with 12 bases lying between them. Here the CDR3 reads CASSFWTAGTEAFF. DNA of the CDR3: TGTGCCAGCAGTTTTTGGACAGCCGGCACTGAAGCTTTCTTT.

The CDR3 sequence is CASSLGFRRGDTQYF. The CDR3 DNA reads TGTGCCAGCAGCTTAGGGTTCAGGAGGGGCGATACGCAGTATTTT. The chain recombines TRBV7-2 with TRBJ2-3, with TRBD2 as a possible D gene (6 bases). Per the germline V gene, CDR1 is SGHTA and CDR2 is FQGNSA. Trimming pared 1 base from V and 6 bases from J, leaving 14 bases between. This CDR3 contains 15 residues.

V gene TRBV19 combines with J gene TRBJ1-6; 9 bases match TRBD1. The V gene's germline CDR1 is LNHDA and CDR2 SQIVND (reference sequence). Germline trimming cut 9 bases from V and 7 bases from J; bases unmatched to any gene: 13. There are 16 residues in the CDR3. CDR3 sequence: CASRRPGQGLNSPLHF. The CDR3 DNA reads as TGTGCCAGCCGTCGTCCGGGACAGGGCCTCAATTCACCCCTCCACTTT.

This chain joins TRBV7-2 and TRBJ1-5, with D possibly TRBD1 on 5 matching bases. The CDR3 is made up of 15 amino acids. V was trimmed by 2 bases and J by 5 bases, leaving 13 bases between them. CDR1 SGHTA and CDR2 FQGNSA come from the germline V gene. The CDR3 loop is CASSLLWGGDQPQHF. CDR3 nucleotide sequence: TGTGCCAGCAGCTTACTTTGGGGCGGCGATCAGCCCCAGCATTTT.